Each of the 21 T cell receptor beta chains below was sequenced from the same sample in a study of glioma-infiltrating T cells after dendritic cell vaccination. Produced via immunoSEQ multiplex PCR; TCRdb's table is partial and in-frame only. The table lists roughly 98,000 clones, around 86% of them singletons. Material: blood, obtained before dendritic cell vaccination. The receptors here all came from a human donor with glioblastoma.

The chain carries TRBV9 and TRBJ2-1, with D perhaps matching TRBD2 (5 bases). The CDR3 extends over 16 amino acids. Trimming cost V 0 bases and J 8 bases, with 18 bases left between them. CDR1 is SGDLS, CDR2 YYNGEE, per germline. As DNA, the CDR3 is TGTGCCAGCAGCGTAGTTTCCTATCCTTCGCGGGATGAGCAGTTCTTC. Amino acid sequence: CASSVVSYPSRDEQFF.

This clone was found a few times. This chain connects TRBV4-1 to TRBJ1-6; D call uncertain. The CDR3 has 15 residues. V was clipped by 3 bases and J by 6 bases, with 12 bases between them. The germline V gene has CDR1 MGHRA and CDR2 YSYEKL. The chain's CDR3 is CASSQGPTGNSPLHF. The CDR3 nucleotides read TGCGCCAGCAGCCAGGGCCCCACTGGTAATTCACCCCTCCACTTT.

This clone has a handful of counts. The J gene is TRBJ1-1, the V gene TRBV11-2, with D possibly TRBD1 on 5 matching bases. CDR3 length equals 15 residues. The V gene's germline CDR1 is SGHAT and CDR2 FQNNGV. Trimming stripped 4 bases from V and 1 base from J, with 13 bases between. CDR3 DNA sequence: TGTGCCAGCAGCTCGGAGGGCAGGGCGAACACTGAAGCTTTCTTT. It translates to CASSSEGRANTEAFF. Combining the CDR3 with reference TRBV11-2 and TRBJ1-1 gives the whole variable domain EAGVAQSPRYKIIEKRQSVAFWCNPISGHATLYWYQQILGQGPKLLIQFQNNGVVDDSQLPKDRFSAERLKGVDSTLKIQPAKLEDSAVYLCASSSEGRANTEAFFGQGTRLTVV.

J is TRBJ2-7 and V is TRBV13, with 8 bases aligning to TRBD1. This CDR3 comprises 17 residues. Germline trimming cut 0 bases from V and 6 bases from J; bases unmatched to any gene: 13. Germline V gives CDR1 PRHDT, CDR2 FYEKMQ (reference sequence). CDR3 sequence: CASSLGTGAPSVREQYF. CDR3 sequence (DNA): TGTGCCAGCAGCTTAGGGACAGGGGCCCCGTCGGTACGCGAGCAGTACTTC.

This chain uses TRBV27 with TRBJ2-7; 12 positions match TRBD2. Germline CDR1 MNHEY, CDR2 SMNVEV (reference sequence). V trimming: 6 bases; J trimming: 2 bases; junction bases outside the gene matches: 2. CDR3 length: 14 residues. The CDR3 nucleotides read TGTGCCAGCAGACGACTAGCGGGAGCCTACGAGCAGTACTTC. This encodes CASRRLAGAYEQYF.

The J gene is TRBJ2-1, the V gene TRBV5-1; 15 bases match TRBD2. This CDR3 has 14 residues. J was trimmed by 12 bases and V by 4 bases; bases with no gene match: 5. The germline V gene has CDR1 SGHRS and CDR2 YFSETQ. The CDR3 DNA reads as TGCGCCAGCAGCCCCGGACTAGCGGGGGGGCCGCAGTTCTTC. Translating it yields CASSPGLAGGPQFF. Looking up the rest from reference TRBV5-1 and TRBJ2-1 gives the full variable domain: KAGVTQTPRYLIKTRGQQVTLSCSPISGHRSVSWYQQTPGQGLQFLFEYFSETQRNKGNFPGRFSGRQFSNSRSEMNVSTLELGDSALYLCASSPGLAGGPQFFGPGTRLTVL.

V gene TRBV5-1 combines with J gene TRBJ2-7, with unresolved D. The CDR3 consists of 14 residues. Trimming removed 0 bases from V and 0 bases from J, with 7 bases in between. CDR1 is SGHRS, CDR2 YFSETQ, per germline. In nucleotides, the CDR3 is TGCGCCAGCAGCTTGGACGGTAACTCCTACGAGCAGTACTTC. Its protein product is CASSLDGNSYEQYF.

The CDR3 DNA follows: TGTGCCAGCAGCTTAGCGGGGACAGGGGGCTACGAGCAGTACTTC. This gives the protein CASSLAGTGGYEQYF. V is TRBV7-9 and J is TRBJ2-7; 11 bases align to TRBD1. The CDR3 runs 15 residues. The J segment lost 3 bases and the V segment lost 0 bases, leaving 1 base of the junction unmatched. Germline V CDR1 and CDR2: SEHNR, FQNEAQ (reference sequence).

V and J are TRBV7-6 and TRBJ2-7; 11 nucleotides align to TRBD2. The germline V gene encodes CDR1 SGHVS and CDR2 FNYEAQ. V was pared by 1 base and J by 6 bases, with 8 bases of the junction left unmatched. The CDR3 length is 16 residues. The CDR3 reads CASSLGRLAGPGEQYF. The CDR3 DNA reads as TGTGCCAGCAGCTTAGGACGACTAGCGGGGCCCGGCGAGCAGTACTTC.

The chain has TRBV5-1 and TRBJ1-2; 7 bases fit TRBD1. V gave up 4 bases and J gave up 7 bases; unmatched junction bases: 10. Germline V lookup: CDR1 SGHRS, CDR2 YFSETQ. CDR3 size: 14 residues. CDR3 nucleotides: TGCGCCAGCAGCAAGACGGGACAGCTTCCTGGCTACACCTTC. Translated, it gives CASSKTGQLPGYTF.

J is TRBJ2-5 and V is TRBV27, with 8 bases matching TRBD1. V lost 1 base to trimming and J lost 1 base; unmatched junction nucleotides: 8. The V gene's germline CDR1 is MNHEY and CDR2 SMNVEV (reference sequence). The CDR3 consists of 17 residues. Here the CDR3 DNA reads TGTGCCAGCAGTTTATACTACAGGGGGGAACTCCAAGAGACCCAGTACTTC. Protein sequence: CASSLYYRGELQETQYF.

The rearrangement links TRBV25-1 to TRBJ2-7; 10 bases agree with TRBD2. The length of the CDR3 is 15 residues. Trimming took 8 bases from V and 9 from J; bases not matched to a gene: 16. CDR1 and CDR2 from the germline V gene are MGHDK and SYGVNS. This chain's CDR3 is CASYGTSGANAGQYF. The CDR3 DNA sequence: TGTGCCAGCTACGGAACTAGCGGGGCAAACGCCGGGCAGTACTTC.

This sequence joins TRBV2 and TRBJ2-3; tentative D call: TRBD2 (5 bases). The CDR3 spans 14 residues. V was shortened by 6 bases and J by 1 base, with 11 bases between the two germline ends. Germline assignment: CDR1 SNHLY and CDR2 FYNNEI. CDR3 region: CASRTGIRTDTQYF. The CDR3 nucleotides are TGTGCCAGCAGGACGGGAATACGCACAGATACGCAGTATTTT.

The genes are TRBV7-6 and TRBJ2-7, with D possibly being TRBD2 (7 bases). The V end lost 5 bases, the J end lost 2 bases, and 22 bases lay between the germline ends. Germline CDR1 SGHVS, CDR2 FNYEAQ. The CDR3 runs 17 residues. Written as DNA, the CDR3 is TGTGCCAGCAGCCCCCGTAATCTCCGGGGGGCTACCTACGAGCAGTACTTC. This codes for CASSPRNLRGATYEQYF. The variable domain in full, with the rest retrieved from reference TRBV7-6 and TRBJ2-7, is GAGVSQSPRYKVTKRGQDVALRCDPISGHVSLYWYRQALGQGPEFLTYFNYEAQQDKSGLPNDRFSAERPEGSISTLTIQRTEQRDSAMYRCASSPRNLRGATYEQYFGPGTRLTVT.

The chain is built from TRBV7-8 and TRBJ2-3, with 8 nucleotides matching TRBD2. The CDR3 runs to 19 residues. V gave up 5 bases and J gave up 1 base; unmatched junction bases: 17. CDR1 is SGHVS, CDR2 FQNEAQ, per germline. The CDR3 reads CASSPAGRGGQLGTDTQYF. Here the CDR3 DNA reads TGTGCCAGCAGCCCCGCCGGGAGGGGGGGCCAACTGGGCACAGATACGCAGTATTTT.

V is TRBV29-1 and J is TRBJ2-1, with 12 bases lining up with TRBD2. The ends lost 6 bases at V and 9 bases at J; junction bases unmatched: 15. Germline loops: CDR1 SQVTM, CDR2 ANQGSEA. This CDR3 is 16 amino acids long. The CDR3 is CSVEPRTSGMGGEQFF. CDR3 nucleotides: TGCAGCGTCGAACCCAGGACTAGCGGGATGGGGGGTGAGCAGTTCTTC.

The gene calls are TRBV28 and TRBJ1-5; TRBD1 might be the D (6 bases). Germline V gene data show CDR1 as MDHEN and CDR2 as SYDVKM. V gave up 6 bases and J gave up 2 bases, with 14 bases separating them. This CDR3 comprises 15 residues. The CDR3 sequence: CASRLEGQRNQPQHF. In DNA, the CDR3 is TGTGCCAGCAGACTCGAAGGACAGCGCAATCAGCCCCAGCATTTT. Looking up the rest from reference TRBV28 and TRBJ1-5 gives the full variable domain: DVKVTQSSRYLVKRTGEKVFLECVQDMDHENMFWYRQDPGLGLRLIYFSYDVKMKEKGDIPEGYSVSREKKERFSLILESASTNQTSMYLCASRLEGQRNQPQHFGDGTRLSIL.

This clone was picked up one time. This chain connects TRBV27 to TRBJ1-2, with 7 bases lining up with TRBD1. The germline V gene encodes CDR1 MNHEY and CDR2 SMNVEV (reference sequence). The CDR3 is 13 amino acids. J lost 13 bases, V lost 4 bases, and 12 bases had no gene match. CDR3 in amino acids: CASSSPGTADITF. In nucleotides, the CDR3 is TGTGCCAGCAGTTCCCCCGGGACAGCGGATATCACCTTC.

The V and J genes are TRBV5-1 and TRBJ2-2; 10 positions agree with TRBD1. This CDR3 has 17 residues. Germline-derived CDR1 and CDR2 are SGHRS and YFSETQ. The ends lost 0 bases at V and 7 bases at J; junction bases unmatched: 9. The CDR3 sequence is CASSLEPGQGTRGELFF. The CDR3 DNA reads as TGCGCCAGCAGCTTGGAACCGGGACAGGGGACCCGCGGGGAGCTGTTTTTT.

The chain uses TRBV7-2 and TRBJ2-3, with a possible D match to TRBD2 (6 bases). Per germline, CDR1 SGHTA and CDR2 FQGNSA. The CDR3 has 15 amino acids. Trimming removed 5 bases at V and 5 bases at J, with 17 bases between. The CDR3 reads CASSLLAARQDTQYF. For the CDR3, the DNA is TGTGCCAGCAGCCTACTAGCAGCCAGGCAAGATACGCAGTATTTT.

The genes are TRBV19 and TRBJ1-1; perhaps TRBD1 as D (5 bases). Germline CDR1 reads LNHDA; CDR2 reads SQIVND (reference sequence). This CDR3 spans 16 amino acids. The V end lost 3 bases, the J end lost 4 bases, and 18 bases lay between the germline ends. For the CDR3, the DNA is TGTGCCAGTAGTATGTATACAGTAGGGGCCGTCACTGAAGCTTTCTTT. Its protein product is CASSMYTVGAVTEAFF.